The 27 T cell receptor beta chains in this list originate from one sample, sequenced in a study of vaccination effects on CD4 cells after COVID-19. These TCRs are of unknown antigen specificity. Generated by immunoSEQ multiplex PCR, the TCRdb table keeps only in-frame clones and is missing some. The table records about 59,000 clones, around four fifths of them present only once. Antigen-specific CD4+ T cells expanded by the ViraFEST assay with viral peptide pools were then sequenced. The culture ran for about 11 days, and then CD4+ T cells were isolated. Each participant was administered two doses of either the BNT162b2 or the mRNA-1273 vaccine. The material was CD4+ T cells from PBMCs cultured with HCoV-OC43 spike peptides, obtained after COVID-19 vaccination. Subset indicated: HCoV-OC43 spike overlapping peptide pool stimulation. The receptors stem from a human donor who received a COVID-19 vaccine.

In the case of this clone: One junction end disagrees with the germline gene, perhaps due to a read error. This chain uses TRBV4-1 with TRBJ2-4; 7 bases agree with TRBD1. Germline values: CDR1 MGHRA, CDR2 YSYEKL. This CDR3 spans 21 amino acids. CDR3 in DNA: TGCGCCAGCAGCGAAGACAGGGTTAGCGAGGCGGTCTGGCTAGCCAAAAACATTCAGTACTTC. It encodes CASSEDRVSEAVWLAKNIQYF.

The chain joins TRBV7-9 to TRBJ2-5; no reliable D call. Germline V CDR1 and CDR2: SEHNR, FQNEAQ (reference sequence). The ends were cut back, 5 bases at V and 7 bases at J, with 14 bases in the middle. The length of the CDR3 is 13 residues. The CDR3 region is CASSLDIKGTQYF. CDR3 in DNA: TGTGCCAGCAGCCTCGACATAAAGGGGACCCAGTACTTC.

The V and J genes are TRBV5-1 and TRBJ2-5; TRBD2 might be the D (5 bases). The CDR3 consists of 13 residues. Germline V gives CDR1 SGHRS, CDR2 YFSETQ. V was pared by 2 bases and J by 1 base, with 6 bases between. The CDR3 sequence: CASSFGIQETQYF. The CDR3 DNA reads TGCGCCAGCAGCTTCGGGATCCAAGAGACCCAGTACTTC.

This chain joins TRBV5-5 and TRBJ1-1, with D uncertain. This CDR3 comprises 15 residues. CDR1 is SGHKS, CDR2 YYEKEE, per germline (reference sequence). V shed 2 bases and J shed 5 bases, with 16 bases lying between them. The CDR3 DNA is TGTGCCAGCAGCTTTATGCCCAGCCTGGCGACTGAAGCTTTCTTT. This sequence encodes CASSFMPSLATEAFF.

CDR3 nucleotides: TGTGCCAGCAGCTTAGGGGGACAGATCTACAATGAGCAGTTCTTC. Translating it yields CASSLGGQIYNEQFF. The V gene is TRBV7-3, the J gene TRBJ2-1; 7 bases fit TRBD1. V was clipped by 2 bases and J by 3 bases; unmatched bases: 4. The CDR3 contains 15 residues. Germline V gives CDR1 SGHTA, CDR2 FQGTGA.

The chain couples TRBV4-3 to TRBJ2-3; D remains unclear. Germline loops: CDR1 LGHNA, CDR2 YSLEER. V lost 4 bases to trimming and J lost 2 bases, with 7 bases between them. CDR3 length equals 13 residues. The CDR3: CASSPKFTDTQYF. In DNA form, the CDR3 reads TGCGCCAGCAGCCCGAAGTTCACAGATACGCAGTATTTT.

This chain joins TRBV10-2 and TRBJ2-4, with TRBD1 identical over 11 bases. There are 18 residues in the CDR3. After removal of 6 bases from V and 0 bases from J, the junction contained 10 bases not matched to a gene. The V gene's germline CDR1 is WSHSY and CDR2 SAAADI. In nucleotides, the CDR3 is TGCGCCAGCAGCCGGACCGGGACAGGGGGATTAGCCAAAAACATTCAGTACTTC. This codes for CASSRTGTGGLAKNIQYF.

The rearrangement links TRBV2 to TRBJ1-1; D gene ambiguous. The CDR3 is 12 residues long. In germline, CDR1 is SNHLY, CDR2 FYNNEI. V lost 3 bases and J 12 bases, leaving 14 bases between the germline ends. CDR3 in DNA: TGTGCCAGCAGTGAGTCCGGGCAATGGTCTTTCTTT. Its translation is CASSESGQWSFF. Full variable domain (remainder filled in from reference TRBV2 and TRBJ1-1): EPEVTQTPSHQVTQMGQEVILRCVPISNHLYFYWYRQILGQKVEFLVSFYNNEISEKSEIFDDQFSVERPDGSNFTLKIRSTKLEDSAMYFCASSESGQWSFFGQGTRLTVV.

This chain links TRBV13 with TRBJ2-4; D gene ambiguous. With 7 bases removed from V and 1 base from J, the gap between germline ends came to 11 bases. This CDR3 is built from 14 residues. Germline V gene data show CDR1 as PRHDT and CDR2 as FYEKMQ (reference sequence). CDR3: CASTRWVAKNIQYF. CDR3 sequence (DNA): TGTGCCAGCACTAGGTGGGTGGCCAAAAACATTCAGTACTTC.

The chain is built from TRBV5-6 and TRBJ2-4; D gene ambiguous. Germline-derived CDR1 and CDR2 are SGHDT and YYEEEE. This CDR3 is built from 15 residues. Between the trimmed V and J ends, which lost 7 bases and 0 bases, there was a span of 14 bases. The CDR3 nucleotides read TGTGCCAGCGGCATTATACGACTAGCCAAAAACATTCAGTACTTC. This gives the protein CASGIIRLAKNIQYF.

In DNA form, the CDR3 reads TGTGCCAGCAGCCCGCGTGCAGATACGCAGTATTTT. This sequence encodes CASSPRADTQYF. The V gene is TRBV9, the J gene TRBJ2-3; no firm D call. V lost 4 bases to trimming and J lost 4 bases, with 7 bases between them. This CDR3 spans 12 amino acids. Germline-derived CDR1 and CDR2 are SGDLS and YYNGEE.

Only a few counts were recorded for this clone. This sequence joins TRBV25-1 and TRBJ1-4; TRBD1 aligns across 10 bases. The CDR3 totals 15 residues. With 4 bases clipped from V and 8 bases from J, the junction kept 7 bases outside the gene matches. The germline CDR1 and CDR2 sequences are MGHDK and SYGVNS. CDR3 loop: CASSAGTGAGEKLFF. CDR3 in DNA: TGTGCCAGCAGTGCCGGGACAGGGGCGGGAGAAAAACTGTTTTTT.

This chain joins TRBV5-4 and TRBJ2-4; no clear D. V shed 4 bases and J shed 0 bases, with 14 bases lying between them. The CDR3 length is 16 residues. Per the germline V gene, CDR1 is SGHNT and CDR2 is YYREEE (reference sequence). In DNA, the CDR3 is TGTGCCAGCAGCCCGGACCTTGACCTAGCCAAAAACATTCAGTACTTC. Encoded protein: CASSPDLDLAKNIQYF.

The chain recombines TRBV7-3 with TRBJ2-5, with D uncertain. CDR3 length equals 12 residues. The germline V and J ends were trimmed by 2 bases and 4 bases, with 5 bases remaining between them. Germline CDR1 is SGHTA and CDR2 is FQGTGA. As DNA, the CDR3 is TGTGCCAGCAGCTTACTAGGAGAGACCCAGTACTTC. Residues: CASSLLGETQYF.

The rearrangement joins TRBV5-6 to TRBJ1-5, with D tentatively TRBD1 (6 bases). V was clipped by 1 base and J by 6 bases, with 11 bases between them. Germline V lookup: CDR1 SGHDT, CDR2 YYEEEE. The CDR3 length is 14 residues. DNA for the CDR3: TGTGCCAGCAGCTTGTGGGGGCCCGCTCAGCCCCAGCATTTT. Translating it yields CASSLWGPAQPQHF.

The chain is built from TRBV30 and TRBJ1-1; D remains ambiguous. This CDR3 is 11 amino acids long. With 4 bases removed from V and 7 bases from J, the gap between germline ends came to 10 bases. Germline CDR1 GTSNPN, CDR2 SVGIG (reference sequence). The CDR3 coding sequence is TGTGCCTGGAAGAGGTCGGGTGAAGCTTTCTTT. Translating gives CAWKRSGEAFF.

The rearrangement joins TRBV23-1 to TRBJ2-5; TRBD1 matches 7 bases. TRBV23-1 is sorted into the ORF group, with uncertain function. The junction had 11 bases not matched to a gene; V was cut back by 1 base and J by 3 bases. The CDR3 spans 17 residues. For the CDR3, the DNA is TGCGCCAGCAGTCAATTCCCCGACGCCGACAGGGAAGAGACCCAGTACTTC. It codes for CASSQFPDADREETQYF.

This chain joins TRBV28 and TRBJ2-5; 7 bases are shared with TRBD1. The CDR3 runs 16 residues. The germline V gene encodes CDR1 MDHEN and CDR2 SYDVKM. The V and J ends lost 6 bases and 1 base, in that order; junction bases with no gene match: 11. CDR3 loop: CASSKTGTVIQETQYF. CDR3 nucleotide sequence: TGTGCCAGCAGCAAGACCGGGACAGTCATCCAAGAGACCCAGTACTTC.

V and J are TRBV24-1 and TRBJ2-2, with 8 bases matching TRBD1. J lost 6 bases, V lost 4 bases, and 6 bases had no gene match. Germline V gene data show CDR1 as KGHDR and CDR2 as SFDVKD. This CDR3 comprises 15 residues. The CDR3 here is CATSDPDRVAGELFF. Here the CDR3 DNA reads TGTGCCACCAGTGACCCGGACAGGGTAGCCGGGGAGCTGTTTTTT.

This clone is categorized as medium-sized. One end of the junction fails to match germline, which may point to a read error. The V gene is TRBV10-2, the J gene TRBJ1-2; a possible D gene is TRBD1 (5 bases). Germline V lookup: CDR1 WSHSY, CDR2 SAAADI. The CDR3 runs to 13 residues. CDR3: CASSEASRDGLHF. The CDR3 nucleotides read TGCGCCAGCAGTGAGGCCTCCCGGGACGGATTACACTTC.

The V call is TRBV21-1, the J call TRBJ2-3; the table assigns TRBD2, which was not confirmed against the DNA. TRBV21-1 is reported as a pseudogene. The CDR3 consists of 16 residues. The CDR3 sequence is CASSKGVAGDTDTQYF. In DNA form, the CDR3 reads TGTGCCAGCAGCAAAGGCGTAGCGGGGGACACAGATACGCAGTATTTT.

This chain uses TRBV18 with TRBJ1-5; D is ambiguous. In germline, CDR1 is KGHSH, CDR2 LQKENI. V was cut by 2 bases and J by 1 base, with 12 bases left in between. This CDR3 contains 16 residues. The CDR3 is CASSPTPGNSNQPQHF. Written as DNA, the CDR3 is TGTGCCAGCTCACCAACACCGGGGAACAGCAATCAGCCCCAGCATTTT.

This clone was counted a few times. The chain couples TRBV6-1 to TRBJ1-5; D possibly corresponds to TRBD1 (5 bases). V dropped 3 bases and J dropped 6 bases, with 15 bases sitting between them. This CDR3 contains 15 residues. CDR1 is MNHNS, CDR2 SASEGT, per germline. The CDR3 reads CASSEHGGGSQPQHF. Written as DNA, the CDR3 is TGTGCCAGCAGTGAGCATGGCGGGGGGAGTCAGCCCCAGCATTTT.

The V call is TRBV24-1, the J call TRBJ2-5; D is possibly TRBD1 or TRBD2 (5 bases each). This CDR3 is 13 amino acids long. Trimming removed 9 bases from V and 7 bases from J, with 17 bases in between. Germline CDR1 reads KGHDR; CDR2 reads SFDVKD. The CDR3 spells CATGDGPAGTQYF. CDR3 in DNA: TGTGCCACCGGGGACGGCCCTGCTGGGACCCAGTACTTC.

The chain links TRBV9 to TRBJ2-2; D is unresolved. The germline V and J ends were trimmed by 7 bases and 4 bases, with 11 bases remaining between them. The germline V gene has CDR1 SGDLS and CDR2 YYNGEE. This CDR3 is built from 13 residues. The CDR3 DNA sequence: TGTGCCAGCGGACCAAGTAGCACCGGGGAGCTGTTTTTT. This translates into CASGPSSTGELFF.

The J gene is TRBJ2-3, the V gene TRBV24-1; D may be TRBD2 (7 bases). The CDR3 runs 16 residues. Germline CDR1 and CDR2: KGHDR and SFDVKD. V lost 6 bases and J lost 3, with 18 bases in between. CDR3 nucleotide sequence: TGTGCCACCAGTCCCGGGGGGCAGGGAGGTACAGATACGCAGTATTTT. Translating gives CATSPGGQGGTDTQYF.

In this sample, this clone turned up a few times. This chain joins TRBV30 and TRBJ1-2; D gene uncertain. Germline V gene data show CDR1 as GTSNPN and CDR2 as SVGIG (reference sequence). The CDR3 has 12 amino acids. V was clipped by 3 bases and J by 4 bases, with 9 bases between them. The CDR3 loop reads CAWRDEVYGYTF. In DNA, the CDR3 is TGTGCCTGGAGAGACGAAGTCTATGGCTACACCTTC.